This TCR beta chain was sequenced in a study of T cell repertoires in cytomegalovirus infection (dated by TCRdb to about 2019). With respect to the entire study: The peptide stimulations were aimed at well-studied HLA-B-restricted epitopes as well as recently identified HLA-C-restricted CMV epitopes, whose presentation resists viral immunomodulation. Donor HLA type was relevant to the analysis, as public TCR beta signatures indicated carriage of CMV infection together with the matching HLA type.

The treatment or condition label, read with the paper, signifies: in vitro stimulation with specific CMV peptide epitopes to enrich CMV-specific T cells. Broader findings and caveats from the paper: In both this cohort and an independent cohort of several hundred donors, the cumulative frequency of public TCR beta family members distinguished carriers of CMV infection plus the relevant HLA type. The ex vivo response was dominated by HLA-C-restricted CMV-specific TCR beta clonotypes, which also provided the single most frequent clonotype in two of eight donors.

Sequencing was performed on an Illumina HiSeq 1500. TCRdb redid the processing of the public reads, applying fastp at Q25 and MiXCR, and retained in-frame beta chains. Rows are unified per CDR3 protein, each entry keeping the most common DNA and genes. A total of about 920,000 distinct CDR3 sequences appear in this sample, around 30% of them only once. 11% to 15% of the sample lies in the top ten. Points on this clonotype: Which antigen it targets is not known. Base qualities are not recorded, but no much larger clone differs from it by a single base.

The CDR3 numbers 14 residues from cysteine through valine. The read is trimmed to its CDR3 DNA, 42 bases read in frame from base 1. Reading the germline V gene gives CDR1 SNHLY and CDR2 FYNNEI. The junction shows trimming of 7 bases on V and 1 base on J, plus 14 bases between the germline ends. The sequence came from a human donor in good health (CMV status not recorded). Some clones in this sample may be carry-over from other donors' samples. The material was cultured CD8+ T cells from PBMCs, obtained from culture after CMV antigen stimulation. The rearranged segments are TRBV2 and TRBJ2-7; the D call is tentative, TRBD1 or TRBD2, as each matches 5 bases. The CDR3 reads CASTIRGRSYEQYV. The base sequence is TGTGCCAGCACCATAAGGGGACGGTCCTACGAGCAGTACGTC.